Presented here are 27 T cell receptor beta chains from one specimen sequenced in a study of T cell changes during pregnancy in multiple sclerosis. The data were produced by immunoSEQ multiplex PCR, yet TCRdb's version contains in-frame clones alone and is incomplete. In the table there are some 39,000 clones, around nine tenths of which are singletons. Sequenced material: CD4+ T cells from peripheral blood mononuclear cells, taken in the third trimester of pregnancy. The receptor source for this set is a female donor in good health, enrolled as a control in a pregnancy study.

CDR3 amino acids: CSDLGQGHGYTF. The DNA of the CDR3 is TGCAGCGACCTGGGACAGGGACATGGCTACACCTTC. This chain connects TRBV29-1 to TRBJ1-2; 9 positions agree with TRBD1. V trimming: 7 bases; J trimming: 6 bases; junction bases outside the gene matches: 6. The CDR3 runs 12 residues. Per the germline V gene, CDR1 is SQVTM and CDR2 is ANQGSEA.

The chain carries TRBV29-1 and TRBJ2-5; 8 bases are shared with TRBD2. The CDR3 consists of 13 residues. V lost 7 bases and J lost 1; bases outside the gene matches: 5. Germline V gene data show CDR1 as SQVTM and CDR2 as ANQGSEA. The DNA for the CDR3 is TGCAGCGCGGGGGGGGACACCCAAGAGACCCAGTACTTC. Translation: CSAGGDTQETQYF.

This chain uses TRBV7-9 with TRBJ1-5, with unresolved D. This CDR3 contains 14 residues. V shed 1 base and J shed 4 bases, with 8 bases lying between them. Germline loops: CDR1 SEHNR, CDR2 FQNEAQ (reference sequence). CDR3 nucleotides: TGTGCCAGCAGCTTAGGCGATAGAAATCAGCCCCAGCATTTT. Encoded protein: CASSLGDRNQPQHF.

This clone was seen a single time. The V gene is TRBV5-1, the J gene TRBJ1-3, with TRBD1 as a possible D gene (6 bases). V was trimmed by 4 bases and J by 0 bases, leaving 8 bases between them. The length of the CDR3 is 14 residues. Germline lookup yields CDR1 SGHRS and CDR2 YFSETQ. The DNA of the CDR3 is TGCGCCAGCAGCGTGACAGGCTCTGGAAACACCATATATTTT. This translates into CASSVTGSGNTIYF.

The genes are TRBV7-8 and TRBJ2-2; tentative D call: TRBD1 (5 bases). Germline V lookup: CDR1 SGHVS, CDR2 FQNEAQ. CDR3 length: 16 residues. The germline V and J ends were trimmed by 2 bases and 6 bases, with 16 bases remaining between them. DNA for the CDR3: TGTGCCAGCAGCTTATGGGGCGGCCTTAGCTCCGGGGAGCTGTTTTTT. It encodes CASSLWGGLSSGELFF.

J is TRBJ2-7 and V is TRBV28, with D perhaps matching TRBD2 (6 bases). V lost 5 bases to trimming and J lost 0 bases, with 14 bases between them. The CDR3 is made up of 15 amino acids. In germline, CDR1 is MDHEN, CDR2 SYDVKM. Here the CDR3 reads CASSPRGSSSYEQYF. The CDR3 bases are TGTGCCAGCAGTCCTCGGGGGTCTAGCTCCTACGAGCAGTACTTC.

The gene calls are TRBV9 and TRBJ1-2, with TRBD1 identical over 9 bases. The germline CDR1 and CDR2 sequences are SGDLS and YYNGEE. The CDR3 loop spans 15 amino acids. After removal of 4 bases from V and 4 bases from J, the junction contained 8 bases not matched to a gene. Written as DNA, the CDR3 is TGTGCCAGCAGCCCGGGACAGGGACTATTCTATGGCTACACCTTC. Its protein product is CASSPGQGLFYGYTF.

The chain combines TRBV9 with TRBJ2-7; a weak D match, TRBD1 (6 bases). In germline, CDR1 is SGDLS, CDR2 YYNGEE. The CDR3 runs to 15 residues. Trimming took off 0 bases at V and 0 bases at J, with 10 bases between the two ends. CDR3 region: CASSVGQAVSYEQYF. The CDR3 region has the DNA TGTGCCAGCAGCGTAGGACAGGCCGTCTCCTACGAGCAGTACTTC.

V gene TRBV13 combines with J gene TRBJ2-7, with D unresolved. The CDR3 sequence is 11 residues long. In germline, CDR1 is PRHDT, CDR2 FYEKMQ (reference sequence). V was pared by 5 bases and J by 0 bases, with 2 bases between. The CDR3 spells CASSHSYEQYF. The CDR3 bases are TGTGCCAGCAGCCACTCCTACGAGCAGTACTTC.

The chain joins TRBV2 to TRBJ2-5, with D uncertain. Germline lookup yields CDR1 SNHLY and CDR2 FYNNEI. This CDR3 is 11 amino acids long. Deletions cut 6 bases from V and 3 bases from J, with 5 bases between. In nucleotides, the CDR3 is TGTGCCAGCAGCCCGGAAGAGACCCAGTACTTC. Translation: CASSPEETQYF.

As regards this clone: Other DNA sequences in the same sample also yield this CDR3. The chain uses TRBV6-5 and TRBJ1-1; TRBD1 matches at 9 bases. Germline loops: CDR1 MNHEY, CDR2 SVGAGI. CDR3 length: 14 residues. Losses at the gene ends were 5 bases for V and 6 bases for J; bases not matched to a gene: 7. CDR3: CASSQDRGSAEAFF. DNA of the CDR3: TGTGCCAGCAGTCAAGACAGGGGGTCGGCTGAAGCTTTCTTT.

This clone was counted only a few times. This chain joins TRBV7-9 and TRBJ1-1; D unclear. CDR3 size: 12 residues. Trimming stripped 5 bases from V and 5 bases from J, with 9 bases between. Germline loops: CDR1 SEHNR, CDR2 FQNEAQ (reference sequence). CDR3 residues: CASSEGGTEAFF. The CDR3 DNA follows: TGTGCCAGCAGCGAGGGCGGGACTGAAGCTTTCTTT.

V gene TRBV29-1 combines with J gene TRBJ1-2, with 10 bases identical to TRBD1. V lost 6 bases to trimming and J lost 4 bases; unmatched junction nucleotides: 5. Germline V lookup: CDR1 SQVTM, CDR2 ANQGSEA. The CDR3 is 13 amino acids. This chain's CDR3 is CSVRQGASYGYTF. In DNA, the CDR3 is TGCAGCGTACGACAGGGGGCTTCCTATGGCTACACCTTC.

For the CDR3, the DNA is TGTGCCAGCAGCCGCGGACAGGGATATAACACCGGGGAGCTGTTTTTT. This codes for CASSRGQGYNTGELFF. The V and J genes are TRBV9 and TRBJ2-2; 8 nucleotides align to TRBD1. Germline values: CDR1 SGDLS, CDR2 YYNGEE. The CDR3 has 16 amino acids. V shed 4 bases and J 2 bases; nucleotides not matched to a gene: 7.

The chain is built from TRBV6-6 and TRBJ2-7, with TRBD1 matching 7 bases. Germline V gene data show CDR1 as MNHNY and CDR2 as SVGAGI (reference sequence). The CDR3 is 13 amino acids. V lost 2 bases, J lost 3 bases, and 1 base stayed unmatched. CDR3 nucleotides: TGTGCCAGCAGTTACCGGGACAGCTACGAGCAGTACTTC. Amino acid sequence: CASSYRDSYEQYF.

As regards this clone: Other DNA sequences in this sample translate to the same CDR3. This chain connects TRBV4-2 to TRBJ2-5; 8 bases align to TRBD2. Germline trimming cut 3 bases from V and 5 bases from J; bases unmatched to any gene: 11. CDR1 and CDR2 (germline): LGHNA, YNFKEQ. The CDR3 is 16 amino acids. The DNA for the CDR3 is TGTGCCAGCAGCCAGGATTCGGGACTAGATTTTGAGACCCAGTACTTC. This gives the protein CASSQDSGLDFETQYF.

The rearrangement links TRBV4-1 to TRBJ2-3, with 7 bases identical to TRBD2. J lost 0 bases, V lost 0 bases, and 3 bases had no gene match. The CDR3 extends over 16 amino acids. Germline V lookup: CDR1 MGHRA, CDR2 YSYEKL. The CDR3 DNA is TGCGCCAGCAGCCAAGATGGAGCGGGGAGCACAGATACGCAGTATTTT. Translation: CASSQDGAGSTDTQYF.

This chain connects TRBV6-1 to TRBJ2-1; the match to TRBD1 covers 8 bases. Per germline, CDR1 MNHNS and CDR2 SASEGT. V was clipped by 0 bases and J by 2 bases; unmatched bases: 12. This CDR3 contains 19 residues. The DNA for the CDR3 is TGTGCCAGCAGTGAAGCTGGGAAGTCAGGGGGCCTCCCCTACAATGAGCAGTTCTTC. Translated: CASSEAGKSGGLPYNEQFF.

V usage is TRBV19 and J usage is TRBJ2-7; D possibly corresponds to TRBD1 (7 bases). The V and J ends lost 4 bases and 5 bases respectively, with 12 bases between them. Germline assignment: CDR1 LNHDA and CDR2 SQIVND (reference sequence). CDR3 length: 13 residues. The CDR3 loop reads CASSSRRGDEQYF. The DNA of the CDR3 is TGTGCCAGTAGTAGTCGCAGGGGGGACGAGCAGTACTTC.

The chain links TRBV6-5 to TRBJ2-1; 10 nucleotides agree with TRBD2. Unmatched junction bases numbered 8, after V lost 5 bases and J lost 7 bases. Germline V lookup: CDR1 MNHEY, CDR2 SVGAGI. This CDR3 region has 15 residues. The CDR3: CASSTVLAGSNEQFF. For the CDR3, the DNA is TGTGCCAGCAGTACAGTACTAGCGGGGTCAAATGAGCAGTTCTTC.

The CDR3 nucleotides are TGTGCCAGCACCATTAAGCGGGGGGGTCCCACCGGGGAGCTGTTTTTT. Protein product: CASTIKRGGPTGELFF. V usage is TRBV7-9 and J usage is TRBJ2-2; TRBD2 matches 10 bases. This CDR3 is built from 16 residues. The V gene end was trimmed by 7 bases and the J gene end by 4 bases; junction bases not matched to a gene: 9. CDR1 SEHNR and CDR2 FQNEAQ come from the germline V gene (reference sequence). Complete variable domain (other parts from reference TRBV7-9 and TRBJ2-2): DTGVSQNPRHKITKRGQNVTFRCDPISEHNRLYWYRQTLGQGPEFLTYFQNEAQLEKSRLLSDRFSAERPKGSFSTLEIQRTEQGDSAMYLCASTIKRGGPTGELFFGEGSRLTVL.

The chain links TRBV6-5 to TRBJ2-1; TRBD2 aligns across 12 bases. Germline CDR1 is MNHEY and CDR2 is SVGAGI. The length of the CDR3 is 14 residues. Trimming removed 7 bases from V and 9 bases from J; junction bases left unmatched: 7. The CDR3 coding sequence is TGTGCCAGCATTTTACTAGCGGGGGGTAGTGAGCAGTTCTTC. This sequence encodes CASILLAGGSEQFF.

This chain connects TRBV27 to TRBJ1-2; 7 positions agree with TRBD1. Germline V gene sequence: CDR1 MNHEY, CDR2 SMNVEV (reference sequence). This CDR3 has 14 amino acids. J lost 10 bases, V lost 4 bases, and 12 bases had no gene match. As DNA, the CDR3 is TGTGCCAGCAGTTCCCCGGGACCAGGGGGAGCCTACACCTTC. Protein product: CASSSPGPGGAYTF.

The chain uses TRBV19 and TRBJ1-2; maybe TRBD1 (5 bases). Germline V gene lookup returns CDR1 LNHDA and CDR2 SQIVND (reference sequence). CDR3 length: 13 residues. V dropped 7 bases and J dropped 5 bases, with 14 bases sitting between them. CDR3 sequence reads: CASTSRRAYGYTF. The CDR3 DNA sequence: TGTGCCAGTACATCCCGCAGGGCGTATGGCTACACCTTC.

The chain is built from TRBV19 and TRBJ2-7; 7 nucleotides match TRBD2. Germline V gene sequence: CDR1 LNHDA, CDR2 SQIVND (reference sequence). V lost 5 bases, J lost 1 base, and 8 bases stayed unmatched. There are 15 residues in the CDR3. This chain's CDR3 is CASSVAARESYEQYF. The CDR3 region has the DNA TGTGCCAGTAGTGTGGCGGCGCGGGAGTCCTACGAGCAGTACTTC.

The chain employs TRBV19 and TRBJ2-7; 9 nucleotides align to TRBD1. This CDR3 has 14 amino acids. Per the germline V gene, CDR1 is LNHDA and CDR2 is SQIVND (reference sequence). J was trimmed by 6 bases and V by 1 base; bases with no gene match: 4. The CDR3 DNA is TGTGCCAGTAGTATAGCACAGGGGGCCGGCGAGCAGTACTTC. Encoded protein: CASSIAQGAGEQYF.

The CDR3: CASSGGGGNNQPQHF. In nucleotides, the CDR3 is TGTGCCAGTAGCGGTGGGGGGGGAAACAATCAGCCCCAGCATTTT. V is TRBV19 and J is TRBJ1-5; D possibly corresponds to TRBD1 (5 bases). From germline, CDR1 is LNHDA and CDR2 SQIVND (reference sequence). The CDR3 covers 15 residues. The V and J ends lost 6 bases and 3 bases respectively, with 15 bases between them.